Sequencing of this T cell receptor beta chain was carried out in a study of blood T cell repertoires in COVID-19. Overall study: The United States, Italy and Spain provided the acute and convalescent COVID-19 samples. Nucleic acid was either cDNA or gDNA, and it came from T cells, B-cell-depleted T cells, or PBMCs.

After removal of 6 bases from V and 4 bases from J, the junction contained 10 bases not matched to a gene. This CDR3 has 15 amino acids. Germline CDR1 MRHNA, CDR2 SNTAGT. Source study methods: Amplified reference gene primers provided the basis for estimating nucleated cell counts. Sequenced by immunoSEQ multiplex PCR; TCRdb stores in-frame clones only, minus some. D and trimming come from the DNA, and the V and J calls and clone size come from that table. The data contain hundreds of thousands of clones, approximately 86% of them seen just once; the ten biggest clones take up less than 2.5%. This TCR came from a woman younger than 45 who had recovered from COVID-19. Sequenced input: peripheral blood. The V gene is TRBV6-4, the J gene TRBJ1-1; 8 bases line up with TRBD1. This CDR3 reads CASRDGQGRATEAFF. DNA for the CDR3: TGTGCCAGCAGAGACGGACAGGGCCGGGCCACTGAAGCTTTCTTT.